A selection of T cell receptor beta chains follows, all from one sample in a study of CD8+ T cells in alopecia areata. The repertoire was sequenced with immunoSEQ multiplex PCR; TCRdb's copy has only in-frame clones and lacks some. The table shows about 13,000 clones, with 68% occurring only once. Here the sequenced sample was skin, taken at week 4, from a patient treated with tofacitinib. These TCRs come from a human donor with alopecia areata. Both conserved end residues are trimmed from each CDR3. A D gene is named only where the DNA matches it firmly.

j_call | cdr3_length | v_call | d_call | cdr3_aa
TRBJ2-5 | 14 | TRBV7-6 | NA | ASSLRRGALQETQY
TRBJ1-3 | 12 | TRBV10-3 | NA | AISEYSSGNTIY
TRBJ2-3 | 14 | TRBV11-2 | NA | ASSLYGSKTIDTQY
TRBJ1-3 | 14 | TRBV5-1 | NA | ASSLSPGPSGNTIY
TRBJ1-5 | 14 | TRBV4-3 | NA | ASSQEWLAGNQPQH
TRBJ1-3 | 14 | TRBV5-5 | NA | ASSIRTGEAGNTIY
TRBJ1-2 | 12 | TRBV2 | NA | ASSAQTVNYGYT
TRBJ1-1 | 13 | TRBV4-2 | NA | ASSQVGLSNTEAF
TRBJ2-2 | 10 | TRBV7-9 | NA | ASSGYTGELF
TRBJ1-6 | 13 | TRBV2 | NA | ASRDSQFQNSPLH
TRBJ2-1 | 13 | TRBV5-4 | NA | ASSLDLGFNNEQF
TRBJ1-3 | 15 | TRBV18 | NA | ASSPGLGRHSGNTIY
TRBJ2-1 | 10 | TRBV7-2 | NA | ASSASGGLQF
TRBJ2-5 | 10 | TRBV19 | TRBD1 | ATGAGGETQY
TRBJ2-2 | 14 | TRBV9 | TRBD2 | ASSVQSGGGTGELF
TRBJ1-5 | 13 | TRBV11-2 | TRBD1 | ASSLGQGYNQPQH
TRBJ1-2 | 14 | TRBV21-1 | NA | ASIDGGRSFNYGYT
TRBJ1-1 | 13 | TRBV6-6 | NA | ASSYATDSGTEAF
TRBJ2-1 | 15 | TRBV5-1 | TRBD2 | ASSPLPSGGALVEQF
TRBJ2-3 | 11 | TRBV6-6 | NA | ASSGAMIDTQY
TRBJ1-5 | 12 | TRBV2 | NA | ASSDWGSNQPQH
TRBJ1-4 | 13 | TRBV15 | NA | ATSRSRGTNEKLF
TRBJ2-3 | 13 | TRBV6-5 | NA | ASSYSGQSTDTQY
TRBJ1-1 | 10 | TRBV18 | TRBD1 | ASSPGQFSAF
TRBJ1-1 | 13 | TRBV7-2 | NA | ASSAGGPRETEAF
TRBJ2-5 | 10 | TRBV7-2 | NA | ASSLRLETQY
TRBJ2-3 | 13 | TRBV6-1 | TRBD2 | ASSEIRTSGDTQY
TRBJ2-1 | 13 | TRBV7-3 | TRBD2 | ASSLSGGPGNEQF
TRBJ2-5 | 11 | TRBV10-3 | NA | AITGAQEEAQY
TRBJ2-3 | 11 | TRBV2 | NA | ASRRGHTDTQY
TRBJ2-5 | 10 | TRBV6-6 | NA | ASSYGQETQY
TRBJ1-1 | 11 | TRBV30 | NA | AWSVSGGTEAF
TRBJ2-5 | 13 | TRBV2 | TRBD1 | ASRRTGVGGETQY
TRBJ1-2 | 10 | TRBV25-1 | TRBD1 | ASSRTGFGYT
TRBJ1-4 | 9 | TRBV4-2 | NA | ASSQGPILF
TRBJ2-2 | 13 | TRBV2 | NA | ASSVSQGGTGELF
TRBJ1-1 | 10 | TRBV7-2 | NA | ASSLGESEAF
TRBJ1-5 | 13 | TRBV2 | NA | ASRPYQGSNQPQH
TRBJ2-5 | 13 | TRBV21-1 | NA | ASSTDRGVQETQY
TRBJ2-7 | 13 | TRBV2 | NA | ASASYGRPSYEQY
TRBJ2-2 | 14 | TRBV7-2 | TRBD2 | ASSPRDYTNTGELF
TRBJ2-7 | 13 | TRBV7-9 | TRBD1 | ASSSRTGESYEQY
TRBJ2-1 | 13 | TRBV4-2 | TRBD2 | ASSSGLEIYNEQF
TRBJ2-5 | 13 | TRBV11-3 | NA | ASSLGLAPQETQY
TRBJ2-5 | 14 | TRBV4-1 | NA | ASSQDRAPWEETQY
TRBJ2-1 | 10 | TRBV11-3 | NA | ASSPGAGEQF
TRBJ1-4 | 18 | TRBV4-3 | TRBD1 | ASSQESLDRGIIFSEKLF
TRBJ2-2 | 13 | TRBV2 | NA | ASKGGSGNTGELF
TRBJ2-6 | 15 | TRBV5-5 | TRBD1 | ASSRGQGESGANVLT